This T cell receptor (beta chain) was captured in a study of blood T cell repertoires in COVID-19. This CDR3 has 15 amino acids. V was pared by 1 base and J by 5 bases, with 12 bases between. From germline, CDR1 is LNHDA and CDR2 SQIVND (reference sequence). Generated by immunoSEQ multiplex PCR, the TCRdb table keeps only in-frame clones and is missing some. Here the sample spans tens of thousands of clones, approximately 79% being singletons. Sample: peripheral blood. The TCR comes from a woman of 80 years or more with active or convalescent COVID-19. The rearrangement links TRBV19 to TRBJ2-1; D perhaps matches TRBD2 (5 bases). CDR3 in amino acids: CASSIGGSANNEQFF. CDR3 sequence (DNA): TGTGCCAGTAGTATAGGTGGTAGCGCTAACAATGAGCAGTTCTTC.